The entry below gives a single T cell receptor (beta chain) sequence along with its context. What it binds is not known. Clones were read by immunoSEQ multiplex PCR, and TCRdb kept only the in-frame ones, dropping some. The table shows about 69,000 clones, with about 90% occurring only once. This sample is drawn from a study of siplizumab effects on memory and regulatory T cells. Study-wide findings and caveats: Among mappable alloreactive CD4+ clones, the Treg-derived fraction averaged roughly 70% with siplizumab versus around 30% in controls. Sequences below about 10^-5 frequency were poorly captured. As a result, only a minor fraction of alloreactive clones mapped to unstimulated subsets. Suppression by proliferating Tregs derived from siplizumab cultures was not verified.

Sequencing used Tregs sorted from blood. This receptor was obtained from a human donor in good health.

CDR3 protein: CASSPFAGRSPNTGELFF. The CDR3 DNA reads as TGTGCCAGCTCACCGTTCGCAGGGCGGTCCCCGAACACCGGGGAGCTGTTTTTT. The chain employs TRBV18 and TRBJ2-2, with D possibly TRBD1 on 5 matching bases. Germline assignment: CDR1 KGHSH and CDR2 LQKENI. Deletions cut 3 bases from V and 0 bases from J, with 17 bases between. The CDR3 spans 18 residues. The entire variable domain, with the rest obtained from reference TRBV18 and TRBJ2-2, is as follows: NAGVMQNPRHLVRRRGQEARLRCSPMKGHSHVYWYRQLPEEGLKFMVYLQKENIIDESGMPKERFSAEFPKEGPSILRIQQVVRGDSAAYFCASSPFAGRSPNTGELFFGEGSRLTVL.